The 25 T cell receptor beta chains presented below share a single source sample, sequenced in a study of control samples from healthy donors and cancer patients. Assay used: immunoSEQ multiplex PCR; TCRdb lists only in-frame clones, some missing. The table includes about 63,000 clones, around 87% detected once. Sample: PBMCs. These receptors were collected from a woman aged 60 to 75 with lung cancer.

The rearrangement links TRBV2 to TRBJ2-7; D gene uncertain. This CDR3 region has 15 residues. Trimming shortened V by 2 bases and J by 2 bases, and 13 bases separated the two germline ends. CDR1 and CDR2 from the germline V gene are SNHLY and FYNNEI. The CDR3 DNA reads as TGTGCCAGCAGTGAAAGGGCGAGTTCACCCTACGAGCAGTACTTC. It yields the protein CASSERASSPYEQYF.

The gene calls are TRBV11-1 and TRBJ1-1; D gene uncertain. V was pared by 8 bases and J by 1 base, with 8 bases between. Germline CDR1 SGHAT, CDR2 FQDESV (reference sequence). The CDR3 runs 12 residues. For the CDR3, the DNA is TGTGCCAGCGATTCGCGGAACACTGAAGCTTTCTTT. This gives the protein CASDSRNTEAFF.

V is TRBV6-6 and J is TRBJ1-5; the D is unclear. Per germline, CDR1 MNHNY and CDR2 SVGAGI (reference sequence). V shed 5 bases and J shed 1 base, with 12 bases lying between them. The CDR3 loop spans 15 amino acids. This CDR3 is CASSPKGGSNQPQHF. The DNA for the CDR3 is TGTGCCAGCAGTCCGAAGGGAGGAAGCAATCAGCCCCAGCATTTT.

The chain couples TRBV5-1 to TRBJ2-2; tentatively, D is TRBD1 or TRBD2 (5 bases each). Looked up from germline, CDR1 is SGHRS and CDR2 is YFSETQ. V was shortened by 4 bases and J by 8 bases, with 15 bases between the two germline ends. The CDR3 is made up of 14 amino acids. The CDR3 nucleotides read TGCGCCAGCAGCGCGACCGAGGGGCGGGGGGAGCTGTTTTTT. The encoded protein is CASSATEGRGELFF.

This chain connects TRBV13 to TRBJ2-2; the D gene is possibly TRBD1 (5 bases). The germline V and J ends were trimmed by 3 bases and 0 bases, with 8 bases remaining between them. CDR3 length: 15 amino acids. Germline values: CDR1 PRHDT, CDR2 FYEKMQ (reference sequence). CDR3: CASSFSGTNTGELFF. Here the CDR3 DNA reads TGTGCCAGCAGCTTCTCAGGGACGAACACCGGGGAGCTGTTTTTT.

The chain employs TRBV4-1 and TRBJ1-4; D ambiguous. Germline CDR1 is MGHRA and CDR2 is YSYEKL. Deletions cut 1 base from V and 5 bases from J, with 8 bases between. The CDR3 contains 14 residues. The CDR3 is CASSQGGFNEKLFF. DNA for the CDR3: TGCGCCAGCAGCCAAGGAGGATTCAATGAAAAACTGTTTTTT.

The chain employs TRBV23-1 and TRBJ2-2; the match to TRBD1 covers 11 bases. TRBV23-1 is an ORF for which the function is uncertain. Trimming cost V 10 bases and J 3 bases; bases outside gene matches: 4. The CDR3 consists of 14 residues. Written as DNA, the CDR3 is TGCGCCATCGGACAGGGGGCGTACACCGGGGAGCTGTTTTTT. This encodes CAIGQGAYTGELFF.

V gene TRBV21-1 combines with J gene TRBJ2-3; the D call in the table, TRBD2, was not verified against the DNA. TRBV21-1 is a documented pseudogene. The CDR3 is 17 residues long. The CDR3 DNA sequence: TGTGCCAGCAGCCAAGGGACTAGCGGGAGGGCCACAGATACGCAGTATTTT. Residues: CASSQGTSGRATDTQYF.

For this clone: The missing conserved phenylalanine or tryptophan at the end of this CDR3 makes a read error likely. The DNA is omitted, as the CDR3 cannot be located on it reliably, and the CDR3 follows TCRdb's listing. This chain connects TRBV12-3 or TRBV12-4 to TRBJ1-1. The CDR3 is 12 residues long, counting both termini. The CDR3 here is CASSLAGARPYL.

This chain connects TRBV5-1 to TRBJ1-1; a weak D match, TRBD1 (5 bases). Germline CDR1 is SGHRS and CDR2 is YFSETQ. V was cut by 0 bases and J by 0 bases, with 18 bases left in between. The CDR3 is 18 amino acids. The CDR3 DNA reads as TGCGCCAGCAGCTTGGTTCTCAGGGCACGCCCCATGAACACTGAAGCTTTCTTT. Protein sequence: CASSLVLRARPMNTEAFF.

The chain uses TRBV18 and TRBJ1-2, with unresolved D. In germline, CDR1 is KGHSH, CDR2 LQKENI. The CDR3 contains 13 residues. V lost 3 bases to trimming and J lost 5 bases, with 10 bases between them. The CDR3 nucleotides are TGTGCCAGCTCACCCCAGGATGGGTATGGCTACACCTTC. Encoded protein: CASSPQDGYGYTF.

The CDR3 DNA reads as TGTGCCAGCTCACCGGGGGGGCCTATCCACGAGCAGTACTTC. Residues: CASSPGGPIHEQYF. The chain uses TRBV6-6 and TRBJ2-7, with 8 bases aligning to TRBD2. The CDR3 sequence is 14 residues long. Trimming at V came to 8 bases and at J to 5 bases, leaving 11 bases not matched to a gene. CDR1 is MNHNY, CDR2 SVGAGI, per germline (reference sequence).

The J gene is TRBJ1-2, the V gene TRBV14; a possible D gene is TRBD1 (5 bases). V was shortened by 0 bases and J by 7 bases, with 12 bases between the two germline ends. This CDR3 is built from 14 residues. CDR1 is SGHDN, CDR2 FVKESK, per germline. The DNA for the CDR3 is TGTGCCAGCAGCCAAGACGCCCGGACAATTGGCTACACCTTC. It codes for CASSQDARTIGYTF. The whole variable domain, filled in from reference TRBV14 and TRBJ1-2, reads EAGVTQFPSHSVIEKGQTVTLRCDPISGHDNLYWYRRVMGKEIKFLLHFVKESKQDESGMPNNRFLAERTGGTYSTLKVQPAELEDSGVYFCASSQDARTIGYTFGSGTRLTVV.

The V and J genes are TRBV28 and TRBJ1-5; weak D call: TRBD1 (5 bases). The germline CDR1 and CDR2 sequences are MDHEN and SYDVKM. The CDR3 is 12 amino acids. Trimming took off 8 bases at V and 7 bases at J, with 12 bases between the two ends. Here the CDR3 DNA reads TGTGCCAGCGGGACGGGCTGGCAGCCCCAGCATTTT. This sequence encodes CASGTGWQPQHF. The full variable domain, rest sourced from reference TRBV28 and TRBJ1-5, is DVKVTQSSRYLVKRTGEKVFLECVQDMDHENMFWYRQDPGLGLRLIYFSYDVKMKEKGDIPEGYSVSREKKERFSLILESASTNQTSMYLCASGTGWQPQHFGDGTRLSIL.

This sequence joins TRBV7-9 and TRBJ1-2, with D perhaps TRBD1 (5 bases). Germline V gives CDR1 SEHNR, CDR2 FQNEAQ (reference sequence). The ends were cut back, 7 bases at V and 7 bases at J, with 22 bases in the middle. The CDR3 spans 15 residues. The CDR3 loop reads CASKQDYIRAAGYTF. The CDR3 DNA is TGTGCCAGCAAACAGGATTACATTAGGGCGGCTGGCTACACCTTC.

The chain uses TRBV5-4 and TRBJ2-7, with 7 bases aligning to TRBD2. J was trimmed by 2 bases and V by 4 bases; bases with no gene match: 9. The length of the CDR3 is 15 residues. Germline V gene data show CDR1 as SGHNT and CDR2 as YYREEE (reference sequence). The chain's CDR3 is CASSQGGTSTYEQYF. The CDR3 coding sequence is TGTGCCAGCAGCCAGGGAGGGACGTCAACCTACGAGCAGTACTTC.

This rearrangement joins TRBV18 to TRBJ1-4; no definite D call. Trimming took off 3 bases at V and 7 bases at J, with 15 bases between the two ends. The CDR3 has 15 residues. From germline, CDR1 is KGHSH and CDR2 LQKENI. This chain's CDR3 is CASSPTAPRGEKLFF. The CDR3, as DNA: TGTGCCAGCTCACCTACGGCCCCACGGGGTGAAAAACTGTTTTTT.

The rearrangement links TRBV6-1 to TRBJ2-5; 8 bases line up with TRBD1. This CDR3 is built from 16 residues. Unmatched junction bases numbered 7, after V lost 4 bases and J lost 0 bases. The germline CDR1 and CDR2 sequences are MNHNS and SASEGT. The DNA of the CDR3 is TGTGCCAGCAGTGGGTTCGGGACAGGACACCAAGAGACCCAGTACTTC. Translation: CASSGFGTGHQETQYF.

The chain couples TRBV5-1 to TRBJ1-4, with 10 bases matching TRBD1. The V and J ends lost 2 bases and 7 bases, in that order; junction bases with no gene match: 2. The CDR3 sequence is 14 residues long. Germline V CDR1 and CDR2: SGHRS, YFSETQ. The CDR3 DNA reads TGCGCCAGCAGCTTTGGACAGGGGGGTGAAAAACTGTTTTTT. Translation: CASSFGQGGEKLFF.

This chain links TRBV19 with TRBJ1-1; D ambiguous. This CDR3 spans 14 amino acids. CDR1 is LNHDA, CDR2 SQIVND, per germline (reference sequence). Trimming removed 6 bases at V and 2 bases at J, with 13 bases between. The CDR3 sequence is CASRPGRENTEAFF. As DNA, the CDR3 is TGTGCCAGTAGGCCGGGGAGGGAAAACACTGAAGCTTTCTTT. The full variable domain, rest sourced from reference TRBV19 and TRBJ1-1, is DGGITQSPKYLFRKEGQNVTLSCEQNLNHDAMYWYRQDPGQGLRLIYYSQIVNDFQKGDIAEGYSVSREKKESFPLTVTSAQKNPTAFYLCASRPGRENTEAFFGQGTRLTVV.

This chain links TRBV27 with TRBJ2-3; D unclear. The CDR3 sequence is 14 residues long. Trimming took 3 bases from V and 3 from J, leaving 10 bases between them. CDR1 is MNHEY and CDR2 is SMNVEV in the germline V gene (reference sequence). CDR3 region: CASSFLLGTDTQYF. CDR3 in DNA: TGTGCCAGCAGTTTCTTACTTGGAACAGATACGCAGTATTTT.

The count of this clone is one. The gene calls are TRBV28 and TRBJ1-5, with a tentative D call TRBD1 (6 bases). This CDR3 region has 18 residues. Trimming left V 2 bases short and J 4 bases short, with 21 bases between. CDR1 MDHEN and CDR2 SYDVKM come from the germline V gene. The CDR3 DNA follows: TGTGCCAGCAGTTTAAGCCTCGGACAGCTCTACCCTAATCAGCCCCAGCATTTT. It specifies CASSLSLGQLYPNQPQHF.

In this sample, this clone turned up once. V and J are TRBV7-6 and TRBJ2-1, with TRBD1 matching over 9 bases. The CDR3 totals 15 residues. Germline values: CDR1 SGHVS, CDR2 FNYEAQ. V lost 2 bases and J lost 6; bases outside the gene matches: 5. The CDR3 sequence is CASSLWTGESNEQFF. CDR3 nucleotide sequence: TGTGCCAGCAGCTTATGGACAGGGGAATCCAATGAGCAGTTCTTC.

The CDR3 DNA sequence: TGTGCCAGCGGGGTGACGGGAGGGGTAGATACGCAGTATTTT. Residues: CASGVTGGVDTQYF. This chain uses TRBV9 with TRBJ2-3, with TRBD2 matching over 8 bases. The CDR3 contains 14 residues. The germline gives CDR1 SGDLS, CDR2 YYNGEE. The J segment lost 5 bases and the V segment lost 7 bases, leaving 9 bases of the junction unmatched. Variable domain in full (rest from reference TRBV9 and TRBJ2-3): DSGVTQTPKHLITATGQRVTLRCSPRSGDLSVYWYQQSLDQGLQFLIQYYNGEERAKGNILERFSAQQFPDLHSELNLSSLELGDSALYFCASGVTGGVDTQYFGPGTRLTVL.

V gene TRBV27 combines with J gene TRBJ2-1, with 7 bases that match TRBD2. Germline-derived CDR1 and CDR2 are MNHEY and SMNVEV (reference sequence). The CDR3 extends over 15 amino acids. After removal of 3 bases from V and 1 base from J, the junction contained 3 bases not matched to a gene. The CDR3: CASSFGGSSYNEQFF. The CDR3, as DNA: TGTGCCAGCAGTTTCGGCGGGAGTTCCTACAATGAGCAGTTCTTC.